This is a list of T cell receptor beta chains from one sample in a study of control samples from healthy donors and cancer patients. The method was immunoSEQ multiplex PCR; TCRdb's version includes in-frame clones alone and lacks a portion of them. The profile shows 140,000 to 150,000 clones, approximately 91% of them singletons. Sequenced: blood. The receptors originated from a man aged 30-40 years in good health. CDR3s include the opening cysteine and the closing phenylalanine or tryptophan. A D gene is named only where the DNA matches it firmly. Clone size is not always given. Where it is, it says once, few, many or a class for expanded clones.

>once|TRBD2|TRBV4-3|TRBJ2-1
TGCGCCAGCAGCCACCTTGCCCTGCGGGGGGGGGTGCATGAGCAGTTCTTC
CASSHLALRGGVHEQFF
>NA|TRBD2|TRBV24-1|TRBJ2-3
TGTGCCATCGCCTCCGGGGGGGGGTCAGATACGCAGTATTTT
CAIASGGGSDTQYF
>NA|TRBD1|TRBV25-1|TRBJ1-1
TGTGCCACCAGACAGGGGACGAACACTGAAGCTTTCTTT
CATRQGTNTEAFF
>NA|NA|TRBV6-5|TRBJ2-1
TGTGCCAGCAGTTACTCTGGCGGATACAATGAGCAGTTCTTC
CASSYSGGYNEQFF
>NA|NA|TRBV4-2|TRBJ2-1
TGTGCCAGCAGCCAAGATTGGAGGGGGCGGTACAATGAGCAGTTCTTC
CASSQDWRGRYNEQFF
>NA|TRBD1|TRBV6-6|TRBJ1-4
TGTGCCAGCAGCCTGGGACAGGGGGTGGAAAAACTGTTTTTT
CASSLGQGVEKLFF
>NA|TRBD2|TRBV7-9|TRBJ2-2
TGTGCCAGCCGGGGGACTAGCGGGTCCGGGGAGCTGTTTTTT
CASRGTSGSGELFF
>NA|TRBD2|TRBV4-1|TRBJ2-2
TGCGCCAGCAGCCCTAGCGGGGGGGCGTTGACCGGGGAGCTGTTTTTT
CASSPSGGALTGELFF
>NA|TRBD2|TRBV7-3|TRBJ2-5
TGTGCCAGCAGCTTAAGGGGAGGGCCTTTTGAGACCCAGTACTTC
CASSLRGGPFETQYF
>NA|NA|TRBV18|TRBJ2-1
TGTGCCAGCTCACCATACGGTATGGGCGATGAGCAGTTCTTC
CASSPYGMGDEQFF